This T cell receptor beta chain was recovered during a study of cytomegalovirus exposure and HLA in healthy donors. Study findings and constraints: The authors excluded some V segments, including TRBV6-2 and TRBV6-3, as indistinguishable. Sequencing depth across donors, presence/absence analyses assumed, was roughly uniform.

As for the donors, each was a healthy bone marrow donor. Although they were nominally healthy when sampled, donors likely had unrecorded immune exposures. Trimming took 5 bases from V and 2 from J; bases not matched to a gene: 6. The CDR3 totals 15 residues. Germline V lookup: CDR1 MNHNY, CDR2 SVGAGI (reference sequence). A word on this clone: Its antigen remains unknown.

Amplification used 60 Vbeta primers and 13 Jbeta primers. Some clones are missing from TCRdb's copy, which holds only in-frame ones; the method was immunoSEQ multiplex PCR. The table lists about 130,000 clones, 75% to 85% of them singletons. The chain has TRBV6-6 and TRBJ2-1; 7 nucleotides match TRBD1. Source material: PBMCs. The TCR comes from a man aged 40-50 years in good health and CMV-seronegative. In DNA, the CDR3 is TGTGCCAGCAGTGCCGACAGGGTCGCCTACAATGAGCAGTTCTTC. Translating gives CASSADRVAYNEQFF.